This T cell receptor (beta chain) was found in a study of beta chain features in type 1 diabetes. The entirety of the isolated RNA underwent reverse transcription, so expressed TCRB transcripts were sequenced. The protocol was immunoSEQ multiplex PCR, while the TCRdb copy is restricted to in-frame clones and leaves out a portion. In the table there are some 900,000 clones, 15% to 20% of which are singletons. Germline-derived CDR1 and CDR2 are KGHSH and LQKENI. This CDR3 region has 15 residues. V shed 3 bases and J shed 6 bases, with 15 bases lying between them. This clone has more than one count but fewer than ten.

The sample comprised naive CD4+ T cells from blood. The V and J genes are TRBV18 and TRBJ2-1, with D tentatively TRBD2 (8 bases). This TCR was recovered from a young woman in good health. This chain's CDR3 is CASSPPGGGFNEQFF. The CDR3 DNA reads TGTGCCAGCTCACCCCCGGGAGGGGGCTTCAATGAGCAGTTCTTC.